This T cell receptor (beta chain) was sequenced in a study of blood T cells in healthy people across ages. The CDR3 covers 16 residues. CDR1 is SGHTA, CDR2 FQGNSA, per germline. Through a sample-barcoded 5' primer and a J-beta primer mix, a second PCR was run for about 6 to 12 cycles. TCRdb passed the 5' RACE reads through MiXCR, listing each CDR3 protein once. Of 600,000 to 800,000 distinct CDR3 sequences in the sample, 20% to 25% were seen once. Whole-study findings and limits: The recorded TCR beta diversity per million T cells decreased in a roughly linear manner with age. The study found more naive CD4+ cells and higher diversity in long-lived than aged donors.

This clonotype was picked up a small number of times. What it recognizes is unknown. This sequence joins TRBV7-2 and TRBJ2-5; 8 bases agree with TRBD2. TRBJ2-1 matches the DNA end more closely, so the J call is doubtful. The TCR was taken from a man aged 65-85 years in good health. Sample: blood. The chain's CDR3 is CASSPRTAGVAREQFF. The CDR3 region has the DNA TGTGCCAGCAGCCCGAGGACAGCGGGAGTGGCCCGTGAGCAGTTCTTC.